The clone carrying this TCR beta chain was seen ten or more times. Its antigen is not identified. The library tagged each cDNA molecule with unique molecular identifiers. Original methodology: TCR counts had a median of about 99,000 per sample and spanned roughly 20,000 to 690,600. One entry per CDR3 protein, called by TCRdb with MiXCR from the 5' RACE reads. The V and J calls, along with clone size, are taken from TCRdb and not from the paper's own processing. The table records 150,000 or so distinct CDR3 sequences, approximately 4% of them present only once. Sequencing started from total RNA isolated from unfractionated whole blood. The data originate from a study of human T cells and chemical hapten exposure. Whole-study context: Minor pooled library volume differences mainly drove per-sample TCR yield variation. Study-level findings and limits: With regard to DPC sensitization, TCRs above 1 in 1000 frequency did not change.

The V gene's germline CDR1 is MNHNS and CDR2 SASEGT. The CDR3 loop spans 16 amino acids. With V trimmed by 10 bases and J by 4 bases, 13 bases remained unmatched. The sequence derives from a female donor in good health. The chain carries TRBV6-1 and TRBJ1-5; 10 bases fit TRBD1. The CDR3 is CATRQGAGLWNQPQHF. Written as DNA, the CDR3 is TGTGCCACAAGACAGGGGGCCGGACTATGGAATCAGCCCCAGCATTTT.